A selection of T cell receptor beta chains follows, all from one sample in a study of blood T cells in healthy people across ages. Via MiXCR, TCRdb re-called the 5' RACE reads, giving one row per CDR3 protein. The data show 650,000 to 800,000 distinct CDR3 sequences, under 65% seen once. Source material: blood. The receptor set was obtained from an elderly woman in good health. Both conserved end residues are part of each CDR3. A D gene is named only where the DNA matches it firmly. Not every row has a clone size; where given, it reads once, few, many or a size class.

CDR3 DNA: TGTGCCATCAGCATTTCCGGGGTCGACGAGCAGTACTTC; CDR3 protein: CAISISGVDEQYF; V gene: TRBV10-3; J gene: TRBJ2-7; clone size: once; D gene: NA
CDR3 DNA: TGTGCCAGCAGCCGCGGACAGGCGTACTACGAGCAGTACTTC; CDR3 protein: CASSRGQAYYEQYF; V gene: TRBV5-6; J gene: TRBJ2-7; clone size: NA; D gene: TRBD1
CDR3 DNA: TGTGCCAGCAGTCCCGGAGGAGCGGGGGTGCAGTTCTTC; CDR3 protein: CASSPGGAGVQFF; V gene: TRBV6-5; J gene: TRBJ2-1; clone size: NA; D gene: TRBD2
CDR3 DNA: TGCGCCAGCACCTTGAGGACTAGCGGACGCTCCTACAATGAGCAGTTCTTC; CDR3 protein: CASTLRTSGRSYNEQFF; V gene: TRBV5-1; J gene: TRBJ2-1; clone size: NA; D gene: TRBD2
CDR3 DNA: TGTGCCAGCAGCTTGGGACGAGCGGTCCTGGATACGCAGTATTTT; CDR3 protein: CASSLGRAVLDTQYF; V gene: TRBV5-6; J gene: TRBJ2-3; clone size: few; D gene: NA
CDR3 DNA: TGCGCCAGCAGAGAGAGTTCGGGACAGTCCTACGAGCAGTACTTC; CDR3 protein: CASRESSGQSYEQYF; V gene: TRBV5-1; J gene: TRBJ2-7; clone size: NA; D gene: TRBD1
CDR3 DNA: TGTGCCAGCAGTGGTCAGCACCGGGAACACAGGGGGAGGGGTGAGCAGTTCTTC; CDR3 protein: CASSGQHREHRGRGEQFF; V gene: TRBV25-1; J gene: TRBJ2-1; clone size: NA; D gene: NA
CDR3 DNA: TGCAGCGTTGTTCTGGCAGGGGAGTACCAAGAGACCCAGTACTTC; CDR3 protein: CSVVLAGEYQETQYF; V gene: TRBV29-1; J gene: TRBJ2-5; clone size: NA; D gene: NA
CDR3 DNA: TGCAGTGCTACCCATTACAGGACAGGGGAATCTACGCAGTATTTT; CDR3 protein: CSATHYRTGESTQYF; V gene: TRBV20-1; J gene: TRBJ2-3; clone size: NA; D gene: TRBD1
CDR3 DNA: TGCAGCGTAGAACGACAGGGGCCCGCCTACGAGCAGTACTTC; CDR3 protein: CSVERQGPAYEQYF; V gene: TRBV29-1; J gene: TRBJ2-7; clone size: many; D gene: TRBD1
CDR3 DNA: TGCAGCGTTGAAGACAGGGGGCGCGACTATGGCTACACCTTC; CDR3 protein: CSVEDRGRDYGYTF; V gene: TRBV29-1; J gene: TRBJ1-2; clone size: NA; D gene: TRBD1
CDR3 DNA: TGTGCCAGCAGCTTAGGGCCCTCAGGATTCGACTATGGCTACACCTTC; CDR3 protein: CASSLGPSGFDYGYTF; V gene: TRBV11-1; J gene: TRBJ1-2; clone size: NA; D gene: NA
CDR3 DNA: TGTGCCAGCTCACCAAAAGGGGGGAATACGCAGTATTTT; CDR3 protein: CASSPKGGNTQYF; V gene: TRBV18; J gene: TRBJ2-3; clone size: many; D gene: NA
CDR3 DNA: TGTGCCAGCAGACCGGAGGCCCGACAGTTGACGTACTTC; CDR3 protein: CASRPEARQLTYF; V gene: TRBV6-5; J gene: TRBJ2-7; clone size: NA; D gene: NA
CDR3 DNA: TGTGCCAGCATGAGGCAGAGCTCCTACAATGAGCAGTATTTT; CDR3 protein: CASMRQSSYNEQYF; V gene: TRBV27; J gene: TRBJ2-3; clone size: NA; D gene: NA
CDR3 DNA: TGTGCCAGCAGTGAACGGGGGGCCGGAGAGACCCAGTACTTC; CDR3 protein: CASSERGAGETQYF; V gene: TRBV6-1; J gene: TRBJ2-5; clone size: NA; D gene: NA
CDR3 DNA: TGCGCCAGCAGCTTGGGGCGTGGGGGCCAGGGTTTGGCCCTTCGAGAGACCCAGTACTTC; CDR3 protein: CASSLGRGGQGLALRETQYF; V gene: TRBV5-1; J gene: TRBJ2-5; clone size: NA; D gene: NA
CDR3 DNA: TGCAGTGCTAATAGTAACTATGGCTACACCTTC; CDR3 protein: CSANSNYGYTF; V gene: TRBV20-1; J gene: TRBJ1-2; clone size: NA; D gene: NA
CDR3 DNA: TGTGCCAGCAGTCGGCCGGGACAGGACACAGATACGCAGTATTTT; CDR3 protein: CASSRPGQDTDTQYF; V gene: TRBV6-6; J gene: TRBJ2-3; clone size: NA; D gene: TRBD1
CDR3 DNA: TGCGCCAGCAGCTCCAGCTTATCGGGACTAGCGGGACTTAATGAGCAGTTCTTC; CDR3 protein: CASSSSLSGLAGLNEQFF; V gene: TRBV4-1; J gene: TRBJ2-1; clone size: once; D gene: TRBD2
CDR3 DNA: TGTGCCAGCAGCGAGGGGGCCTCCTACGAGCAGTACTTC; CDR3 protein: CASSEGASYEQYF; V gene: TRBV7-2; J gene: TRBJ2-7; clone size: NA; D gene: TRBD1
CDR3 DNA: TGTGCCAGCAGTGACACAGGGGGAGATCAGCCCCAGCATTTT; CDR3 protein: CASSDTGGDQPQHF; V gene: TRBV2; J gene: TRBJ1-5; clone size: few; D gene: TRBD1
CDR3 DNA: TGCAGTGCTAGAGATTTCAGTGTAATCACCGGGGAGCTGTTTTTT; CDR3 protein: CSARDFSVITGELFF; V gene: TRBV20-1; J gene: TRBJ2-2; clone size: NA; D gene: NA
CDR3 DNA: TGTGCCAGCAGTTACTATGGGGGCGGCACAGATACGCAGTATTTT; CDR3 protein: CASSYYGGGTDTQYF; V gene: TRBV6-5; J gene: TRBJ2-3; clone size: many; D gene: NA
CDR3 DNA: TGCAGCGTTGCTATACCGGGACGGCTTGGTAATGAGCAGTTCTTC; CDR3 protein: CSVAIPGRLGNEQFF; V gene: TRBV29-1; J gene: TRBJ2-1; clone size: NA; D gene: NA
CDR3 DNA: TGTGCCAGCTCACCTCGCGGACTAGCGGTTGACGAGCAGTACTTC; CDR3 protein: CASSPRGLAVDEQYF; V gene: TRBV18; J gene: TRBJ2-7; clone size: many; D gene: TRBD2
CDR3 DNA: TGTGCCAGCAGCCCCTGGGCCGGGCGGGAATACAATGAGCAGTTCTTC; CDR3 protein: CASSPWAGREYNEQFF; V gene: TRBV7-9; J gene: TRBJ2-1; clone size: NA; D gene: NA
CDR3 DNA: TGTGCCAGCCGGGACTTACAGGGAACGGTGGACAATGAGCAGTTCTTC; CDR3 protein: CASRDLQGTVDNEQFF; V gene: TRBV6-2/TRBV6-3; J gene: TRBJ2-1; clone size: NA; D gene: NA
CDR3 DNA: TGCAGTGCTAGAGCCAGGGGAAGGTTGGATGAGCAGTTCTTC; CDR3 protein: CSARARGRLDEQFF; V gene: TRBV20-1; J gene: TRBJ2-1; clone size: NA; D gene: NA
CDR3 DNA: TGTGCCAGCAGCCCGGCCTACTACACTGAAGCTTTCTTT; CDR3 protein: CASSPAYYTEAFF; V gene: TRBV7-2; J gene: TRBJ1-1; clone size: NA; D gene: NA
CDR3 DNA: TGTGCCAGCAGTGAATCAGCTGGCACAGATACGCAGTATTTT; CDR3 protein: CASSESAGTDTQYF; V gene: TRBV2; J gene: TRBJ2-3; clone size: NA; D gene: NA
CDR3 DNA: TGTGCCAGCAGTTACGTGGGACTCGGCCAAGAGACCCAGTACTTC; CDR3 protein: CASSYVGLGQETQYF; V gene: TRBV6-2/TRBV6-3; J gene: TRBJ2-5; clone size: few; D gene: NA
CDR3 DNA: TGCAGCGTTGTAGGGGGGCGTTACACTGAAGCTTTCTTT; CDR3 protein: CSVVGGRYTEAFF; V gene: TRBV29-1; J gene: TRBJ1-1; clone size: NA; D gene: NA
CDR3 DNA: TGTGCCATCAGTGAGTCGACAGGGGGGTATCAGCCCCAGCATTTT; CDR3 protein: CAISESTGGYQPQHF; V gene: TRBV10-3; J gene: TRBJ1-5; clone size: few; D gene: TRBD1
CDR3 DNA: TGTGCCAGCAGCCCAACTAGCGGGGGAAGGACAGATACGCAGTATTTT; CDR3 protein: CASSPTSGGRTDTQYF; V gene: TRBV12-3/TRBV12-4; J gene: TRBJ2-3; clone size: once; D gene: TRBD2
CDR3 DNA: TGTGCCAGCAGTCAAGGACAGGGCATCTACAATGAGCAGTACTTC; CDR3 protein: CASSQGQGIYNEQYF; V gene: TRBV16; J gene: TRBJ2-7; clone size: NA; D gene: TRBD1
CDR3 DNA: TGTGCCAGCAGTTCCCGCAACCAGTTAGATACGCAGTATTTT; CDR3 protein: CASSSRNQLDTQYF; V gene: TRBV12-3/TRBV12-4; J gene: TRBJ2-3; clone size: medium-sized; D gene: NA
CDR3 DNA: TGTGCCAGCAGCCAAGATCGGCTAGCGGGGGTGCAGTTCTTC; CDR3 protein: CASSQDRLAGVQFF; V gene: TRBV14; J gene: TRBJ2-1; clone size: NA; D gene: TRBD2
CDR3 DNA: TGTGCCAGCAGTTACGGACCAGGTCTATTGGTTCACACTGAAGCTTTCTTT; CDR3 protein: CASSYGPGLLVHTEAFF; V gene: TRBV6-6; J gene: TRBJ1-1; clone size: few; D gene: NA
CDR3 DNA: TGTGCCACCAGCAGAGGGGACAGGGGCAAAAACATTCAGTACTTC; CDR3 protein: CATSRGDRGKNIQYF; V gene: TRBV15; J gene: TRBJ2-4; clone size: NA; D gene: TRBD1
CDR3 DNA: TGCGCCAGCAGCCACACGACAGGAGACACCGTTGGCTACACCTTC; CDR3 protein: CASSHTTGDTVGYTF; V gene: TRBV4-1; J gene: TRBJ1-2; clone size: NA; D gene: NA
CDR3 DNA: TGTGCCAGCAGTTTCAGACAGGGGGCTGCCTACGAGCAGTACTTC; CDR3 protein: CASSFRQGAAYEQYF; V gene: TRBV12-3/TRBV12-4; J gene: TRBJ2-7; clone size: few; D gene: TRBD1
CDR3 DNA: TGTGCCAGCAGCTCCACTAGCCTTGTGTTCAATGAAAAACTGTTTTTT; CDR3 protein: CASSSTSLVFNEKLFF; V gene: TRBV11-2; J gene: TRBJ1-4; clone size: NA; D gene: NA
CDR3 DNA: TGTGCCAGCAGTTACTCGGGGGTTCGAGCCGGCAATGAGCAGTTCTTC; CDR3 protein: CASSYSGVRAGNEQFF; V gene: TRBV6-6; J gene: TRBJ2-1; clone size: many; D gene: NA
CDR3 DNA: TGTGCCAGCAGCCACCTAGGACAGGGCGGCGAGCAGTACTTC; CDR3 protein: CASSHLGQGGEQYF; V gene: TRBV4-2; J gene: TRBJ2-7; clone size: NA; D gene: TRBD1
CDR3 DNA: TGTGCCAGCAGTGGGGACAGGGGAGGAGACGAGCAGTACTTC; CDR3 protein: CASSGDRGGDEQYF; V gene: TRBV25-1; J gene: TRBJ2-7; clone size: NA; D gene: TRBD1
CDR3 DNA: TGTACCAGCAGCTTGGTGGCGGGACAGGGCGTCAAAAACATTCAGTACTTC; CDR3 protein: CTSSLVAGQGVKNIQYF; V gene: TRBV5-6; J gene: TRBJ2-4; clone size: NA; D gene: TRBD1
CDR3 DNA: TGTGCCATCAGTGAGTCGCCAGGGTCGGAGGAATATAATTCACCCCTCCACTTT; CDR3 protein: CAISESPGSEEYNSPLHF; V gene: TRBV10-3; J gene: TRBJ1-6; clone size: NA; D gene: NA
CDR3 DNA: TGTGCCAGCAGCCAAGATAGACTCTCCGAGCAGTTCTTC; CDR3 protein: CASSQDRLSEQFF; V gene: TRBV4-2; J gene: TRBJ2-1; clone size: NA; D gene: NA
CDR3 DNA: TGTGCCGGGAGTGCAAGATCCGAGACCCAGTACTTC; CDR3 protein: CAGSARSETQYF; V gene: TRBV30; J gene: TRBJ2-5; clone size: NA; D gene: NA
CDR3 DNA: TGTGCCAGCAGCTTTGTACAAAATCAAGAGACCCAGTACTTC; CDR3 protein: CASSFVQNQETQYF; V gene: TRBV7-9; J gene: TRBJ2-5; clone size: NA; D gene: NA
CDR3 DNA: TGTGCCAGCAGCGGGACACCTATTCTAGCCAAAAACATTCAGTACTTC; CDR3 protein: CASSGTPILAKNIQYF; V gene: TRBV6-5; J gene: TRBJ2-4; clone size: NA; D gene: NA
CDR3 DNA: TGCAGCGGACTAGACAGCGCCCAAGAGACCCAGTACTTC; CDR3 protein: CSGLDSAQETQYF; V gene: TRBV29-1; J gene: TRBJ2-5; clone size: many; D gene: NA